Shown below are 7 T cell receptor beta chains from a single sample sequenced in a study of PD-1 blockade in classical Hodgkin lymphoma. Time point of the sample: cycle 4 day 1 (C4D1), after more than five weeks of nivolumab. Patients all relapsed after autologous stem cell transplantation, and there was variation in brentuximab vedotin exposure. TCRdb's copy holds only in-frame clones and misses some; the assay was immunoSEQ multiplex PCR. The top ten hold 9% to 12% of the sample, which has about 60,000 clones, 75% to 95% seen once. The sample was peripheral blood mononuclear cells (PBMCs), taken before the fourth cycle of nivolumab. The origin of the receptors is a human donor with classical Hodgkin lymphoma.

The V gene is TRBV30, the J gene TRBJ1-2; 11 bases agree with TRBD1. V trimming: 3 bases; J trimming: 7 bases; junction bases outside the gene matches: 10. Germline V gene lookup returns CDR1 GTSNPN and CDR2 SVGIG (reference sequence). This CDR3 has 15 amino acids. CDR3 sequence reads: CAWSVLGTGGSGYTF. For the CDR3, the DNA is TGTGCCTGGAGCGTTCTCGGGACAGGGGGAAGTGGCTACACCTTC. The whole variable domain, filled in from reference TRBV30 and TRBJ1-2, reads SQTIHQWPATLVQPVGSPLSLECTVEGTSNPNLYWYRQAAGRGLQLLFYSVGIGQISSEVPQNLSASRPQDRQFILSSKKLLLSDSGFYLCAWSVLGTGGSGYTFGSGTRLTVV.

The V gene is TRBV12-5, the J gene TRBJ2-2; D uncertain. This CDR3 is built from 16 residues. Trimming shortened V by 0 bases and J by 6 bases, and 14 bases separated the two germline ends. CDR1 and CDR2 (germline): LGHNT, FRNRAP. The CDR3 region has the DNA TGTGCTAGTGGTTTGGTACTGGCCTCGGATCCCGGGGAGCTGTTTTTT. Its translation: CASGLVLASDPGELFF.

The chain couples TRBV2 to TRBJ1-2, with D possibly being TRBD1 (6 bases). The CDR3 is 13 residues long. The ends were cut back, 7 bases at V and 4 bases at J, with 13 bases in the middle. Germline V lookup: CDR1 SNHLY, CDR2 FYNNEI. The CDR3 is CASTQGSSYGYTF. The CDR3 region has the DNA TGTGCCAGCACCCAGGGGTCCTCCTATGGCTACACCTTC.

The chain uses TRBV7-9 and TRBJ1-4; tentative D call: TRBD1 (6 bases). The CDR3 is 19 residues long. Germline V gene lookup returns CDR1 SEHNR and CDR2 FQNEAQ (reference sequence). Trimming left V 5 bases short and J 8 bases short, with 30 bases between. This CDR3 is CASSPLTGPNIGIWEKLFF. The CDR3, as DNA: TGTGCCAGCAGCCCATTGACAGGCCCCAATATCGGAATATGGGAAAAACTGTTTTTT.

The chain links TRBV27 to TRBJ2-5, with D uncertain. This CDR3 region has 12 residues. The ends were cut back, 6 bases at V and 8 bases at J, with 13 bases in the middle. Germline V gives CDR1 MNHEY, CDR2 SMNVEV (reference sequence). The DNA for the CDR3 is TGTGCCAGCAGCCAAGACCGTATAACCCAGTACTTC. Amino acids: CASSQDRITQYF.

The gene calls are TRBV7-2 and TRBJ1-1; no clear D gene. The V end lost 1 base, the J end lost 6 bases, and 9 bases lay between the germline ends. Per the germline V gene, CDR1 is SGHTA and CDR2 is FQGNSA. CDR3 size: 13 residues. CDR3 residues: CASSLVQSAEAFF. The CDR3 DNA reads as TGTGCCAGCAGCTTAGTGCAGTCCGCTGAAGCTTTCTTT.

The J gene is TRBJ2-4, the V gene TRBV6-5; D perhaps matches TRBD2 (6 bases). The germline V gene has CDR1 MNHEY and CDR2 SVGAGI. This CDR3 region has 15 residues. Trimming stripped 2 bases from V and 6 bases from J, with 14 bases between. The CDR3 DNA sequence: TGTGCCAGCAGTTACACGGGACTGGGAGCAAACATTCAGTACTTC. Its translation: CASSYTGLGANIQYF.